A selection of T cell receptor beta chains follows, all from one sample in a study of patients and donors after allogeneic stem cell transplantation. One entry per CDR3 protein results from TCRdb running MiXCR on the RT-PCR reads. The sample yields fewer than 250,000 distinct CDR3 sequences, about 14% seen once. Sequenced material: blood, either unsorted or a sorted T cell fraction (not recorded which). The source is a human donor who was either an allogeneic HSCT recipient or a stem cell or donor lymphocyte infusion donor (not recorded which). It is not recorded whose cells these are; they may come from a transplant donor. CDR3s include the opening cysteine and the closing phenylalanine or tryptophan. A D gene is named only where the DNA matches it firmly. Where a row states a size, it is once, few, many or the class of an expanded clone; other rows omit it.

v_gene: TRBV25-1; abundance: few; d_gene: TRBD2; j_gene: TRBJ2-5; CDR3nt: TGTGCCAGCAGCCCAGTAGCGGGAGAGATCGGGACCCAGTACTTC; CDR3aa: CASSPVAGEIGTQYF
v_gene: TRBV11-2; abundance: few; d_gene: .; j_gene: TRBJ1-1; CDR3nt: TGTGCCAGCAGCTTAGATCTAGGGGGGGCTTTCTTT; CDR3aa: CASSLDLGGAFF
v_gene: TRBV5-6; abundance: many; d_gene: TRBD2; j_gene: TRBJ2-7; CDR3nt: TGTGCCAGCAGTTCGCCCGGGACTAGCGACCACGAGCAGTACTTC; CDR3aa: CASSSPGTSDHEQYF
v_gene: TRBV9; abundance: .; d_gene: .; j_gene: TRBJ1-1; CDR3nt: TGTGCCAGCAGCGAACTAATGAACACTGAAGCTTTCTTT; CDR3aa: CASSELMNTEAFF
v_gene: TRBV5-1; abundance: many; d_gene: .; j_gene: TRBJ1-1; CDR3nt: TGCGCCACCCGAGGGGGTGGCGGGAACACTGAAGCTTTCTTT; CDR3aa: CATRGGGGNTEAFF
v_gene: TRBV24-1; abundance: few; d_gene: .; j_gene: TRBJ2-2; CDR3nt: TGTGCCACCAGTGAGCGGGGAACCGGGGAGCTGTTTTTT; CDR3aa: CATSERGTGELFF
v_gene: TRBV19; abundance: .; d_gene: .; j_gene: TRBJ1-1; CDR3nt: TGTGCCAGTAGTATGGCCAGGGTGGCGAACACTGAAGCTTTCTTT; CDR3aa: CASSMARVANTEAFF
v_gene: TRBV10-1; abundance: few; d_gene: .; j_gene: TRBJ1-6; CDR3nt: TGCGCCAGCAGCGAAGGGAGGGGAAACTATAATTCACCCCTCCACTTT; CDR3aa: CASSEGRGNYNSPLHF
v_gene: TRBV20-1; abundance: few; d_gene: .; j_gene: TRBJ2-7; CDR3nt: TGCAGTGCTAGAGACCGACTTCTAGGTTCAGCCGAGCAGTACTTC; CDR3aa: CSARDRLLGSAEQYF
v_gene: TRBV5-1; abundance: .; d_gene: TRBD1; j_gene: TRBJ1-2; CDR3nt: TGCGCCAGCAGCCCGGCACAGGGGAACTATGGCTACACCTTC; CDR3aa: CASSPAQGNYGYTF
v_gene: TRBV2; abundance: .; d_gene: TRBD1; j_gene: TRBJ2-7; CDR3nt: TGTGCCAGCAGCCCCAGGGACAGCCTTTTGTACGAGCAGTACTTC; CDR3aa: CASSPRDSLLYEQYF
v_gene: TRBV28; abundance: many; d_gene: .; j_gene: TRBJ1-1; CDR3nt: TGTGTGATAAAAGGGGGGAACACTGAAGCTTTCTTT; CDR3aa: CVIKGGNTEAFF
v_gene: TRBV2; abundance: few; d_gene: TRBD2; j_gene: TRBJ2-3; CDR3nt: TGTGCCAGCCAACTAGCGTCAGATACGCAGTATTTT; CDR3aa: CASQLASDTQYF
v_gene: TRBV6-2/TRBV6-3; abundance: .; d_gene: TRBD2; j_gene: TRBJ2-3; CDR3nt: TGTGCCAGCAGCAGGACTAGCGGGGGGGCCGCAGATACGCAGTATTTT; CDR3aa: CASSRTSGGAADTQYF
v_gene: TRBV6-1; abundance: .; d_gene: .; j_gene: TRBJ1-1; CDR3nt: TGTGCCAGCAACTTAGGGACCTCGAACACTGAAGCTTTCTTT; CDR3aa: CASNLGTSNTEAFF
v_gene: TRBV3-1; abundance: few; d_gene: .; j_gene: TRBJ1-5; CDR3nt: TGTGCCAGCAGCCAGGGGGCAGGAAATCAGCCCCAGCATTTT; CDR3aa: CASSQGAGNQPQHF
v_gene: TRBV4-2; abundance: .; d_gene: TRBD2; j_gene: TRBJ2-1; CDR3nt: TGTGCCAGCAGCCAACTGACTAGCGGGGATTCGTATGAGCAGTTCTTC; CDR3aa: CASSQLTSGDSYEQFF
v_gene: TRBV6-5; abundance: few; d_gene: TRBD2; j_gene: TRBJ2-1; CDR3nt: TGTGCCAGCAGTTACTCAAACCCGCTAGCGGGGGGCTACAATGAGCAGTTCTTC; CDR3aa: CASSYSNPLAGGYNEQFF
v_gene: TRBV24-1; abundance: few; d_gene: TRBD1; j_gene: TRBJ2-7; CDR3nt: TGTGCCACCAGTGATCCGGGGGACAGGGTCTACGAGCAGTACTTC; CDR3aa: CATSDPGDRVYEQYF
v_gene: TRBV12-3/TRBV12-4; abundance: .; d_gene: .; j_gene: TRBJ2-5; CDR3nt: TGTGCCAGCAGTTTAACATTTCAAGAGACCCAGTACTTC; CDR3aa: CASSLTFQETQYF
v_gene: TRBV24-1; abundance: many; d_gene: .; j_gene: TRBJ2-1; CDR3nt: TGTGCCACCAGTGAGTCGGACAGCTACAATGAGCAGTTCTTC; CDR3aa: CATSESDSYNEQFF
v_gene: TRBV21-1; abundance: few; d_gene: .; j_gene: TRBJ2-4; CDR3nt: TGTGCCAGCAGTGAAGGGGAGGAGAAAAACATTCAGTACTTC; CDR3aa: CASSEGEEKNIQYF
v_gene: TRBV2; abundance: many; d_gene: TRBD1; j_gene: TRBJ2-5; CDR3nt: TGTGCCAGCAGTGGTTTCCAGGGGGCGATCGGAGAGACCCAGTACTTC; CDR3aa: CASSGFQGAIGETQYF
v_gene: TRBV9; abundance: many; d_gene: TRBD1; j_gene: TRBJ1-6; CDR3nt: TGTGCCAGCAGCGTGACCGGGACAGAGAATTCACCCCTCCACTTT; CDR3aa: CASSVTGTENSPLHF
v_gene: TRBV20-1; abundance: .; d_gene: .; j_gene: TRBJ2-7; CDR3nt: TGCAGTGCTAGTTTTGGGGCAGGAGCCCACGAGCAGTACTTC; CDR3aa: CSASFGAGAHEQYF
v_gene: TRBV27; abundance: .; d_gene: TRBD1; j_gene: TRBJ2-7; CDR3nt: TGTGCCAGCAGGACTCGACAGGGGGGCAACGAGCAGTACTTC; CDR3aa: CASRTRQGGNEQYF
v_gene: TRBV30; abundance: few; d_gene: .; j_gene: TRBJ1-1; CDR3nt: TGTGCCTGGACGACGGGATACAACACTGAAGCTTTCTTT; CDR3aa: CAWTTGYNTEAFF
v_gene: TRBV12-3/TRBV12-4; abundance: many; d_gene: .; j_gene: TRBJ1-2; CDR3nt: TGTGCCAGCAGTCCTAGCCCCTACGGAAGCGGCTACACCTTC; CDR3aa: CASSPSPYGSGYTF
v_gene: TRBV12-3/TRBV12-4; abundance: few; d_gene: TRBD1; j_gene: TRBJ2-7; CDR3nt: TGTGCCAGCAGTGTCACCGGGACAGGGGTGTACGAGCAGTACTTC; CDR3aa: CASSVTGTGVYEQYF
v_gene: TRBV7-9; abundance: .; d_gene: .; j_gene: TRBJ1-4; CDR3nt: TGTGCCAGCAGCGCCTTTCCCGACAAATATAATGAAAAACTGTTTTTT; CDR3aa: CASSAFPDKYNEKLFF
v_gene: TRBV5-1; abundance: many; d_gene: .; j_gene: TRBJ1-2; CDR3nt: TGCGCCAGCAGCTTGGCCCTTAGGGAATCTGGCTACACCTTC; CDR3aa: CASSLALRESGYTF
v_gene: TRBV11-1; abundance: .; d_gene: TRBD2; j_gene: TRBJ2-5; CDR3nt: TGTGCCAGCAGCTCAGCGGGGGAGGAGGAGACCCAGTACTTC; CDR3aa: CASSSAGEEETQYF
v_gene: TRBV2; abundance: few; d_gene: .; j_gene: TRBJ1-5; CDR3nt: TGTGCCAGCAGTGTAGGGGGGAGTGTTCAGCCCCAGCATTTT; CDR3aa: CASSVGGSVQPQHF
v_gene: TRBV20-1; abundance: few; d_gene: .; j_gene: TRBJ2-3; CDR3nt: TGCAGTGCTAGTGAAGGGCGGGGCGATAGAACAGATACGCAGTATTTT; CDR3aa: CSASEGRGDRTDTQYF
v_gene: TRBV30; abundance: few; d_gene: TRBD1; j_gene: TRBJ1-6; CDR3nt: TGTGCCTGGAGTGTAGACAGGGTCAATTCACCCCTCCACTTT; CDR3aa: CAWSVDRVNSPLHF
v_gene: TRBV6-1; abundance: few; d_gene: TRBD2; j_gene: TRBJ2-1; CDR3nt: TGTGCCAGCAGTCCTAGGCCCCAGGCGGGAGGGCTTACGGATGAGCAGTTCTTC; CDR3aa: CASSPRPQAGGLTDEQFF
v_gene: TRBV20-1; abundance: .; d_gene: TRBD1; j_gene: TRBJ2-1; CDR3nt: TGCAGTGCCCTGAAGGGACAGGGTAGGAATGAGCAGTTCTTC; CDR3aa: CSALKGQGRNEQFF
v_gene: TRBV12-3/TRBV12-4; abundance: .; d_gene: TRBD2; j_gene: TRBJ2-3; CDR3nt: TGTGCCAGCAGTTTTCGGACTAGCGGGATGACAGATACGCAGTATTTT; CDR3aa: CASSFRTSGMTDTQYF